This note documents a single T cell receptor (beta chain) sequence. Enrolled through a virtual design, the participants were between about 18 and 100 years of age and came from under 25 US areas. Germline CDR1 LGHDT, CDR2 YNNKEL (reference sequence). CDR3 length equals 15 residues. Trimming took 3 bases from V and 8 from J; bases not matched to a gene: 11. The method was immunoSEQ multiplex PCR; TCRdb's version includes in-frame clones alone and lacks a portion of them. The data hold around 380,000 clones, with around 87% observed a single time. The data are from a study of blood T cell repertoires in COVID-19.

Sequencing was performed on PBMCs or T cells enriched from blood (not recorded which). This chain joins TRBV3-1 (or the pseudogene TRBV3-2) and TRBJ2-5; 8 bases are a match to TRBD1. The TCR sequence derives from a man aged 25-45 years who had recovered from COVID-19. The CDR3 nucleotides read TGTGCCAGCAGCCACTGGGACAGGCAAAGAGACACCCAGTACTTC. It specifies CASSHWDRQRDTQYF.